This T cell receptor (beta chain) emerged from a study of beta chain features in type 1 diabetes. On this clone: Its matching antigen is unknown.

Via CD45RO/CCR7/CD25/CD127/CD95/CD27, cells of the CD4+ naive, central memory, regulatory and stem cell-like memory subsets were sorted. The authors obtained over 98% purity in all sorted populations. Study conclusions and caveats: Type 1 diabetes patients had moderately but significantly shorter TCRB CDR3s in all four CD4+ subsets. Junctions at VDJ sites from type 1 diabetes patients had fewer insertions and more deletions.

The length of the CDR3 is 15 residues. V gave up 5 bases and J gave up 1 base; unmatched junction bases: 4. CDR1 and CDR2 (germline): KGHSH, LQKENI. Expressed TCRB transcripts were sequenced because the isolated RNA had all been reverse transcribed beforehand. The method was immunoSEQ multiplex PCR; TCRdb's version includes in-frame clones alone and lacks a portion of them. The data hold around 300,000 clones, with around 7.3% observed a single time. Sequenced sample: central memory CD4+ T cells from blood. The genes are TRBV18 and TRBJ2-2; 7 bases line up with TRBD1. The receptor was isolated from a woman between 18 and 29 years old in good health. The CDR3 loop reads CASSIRQGNTGELFF. The CDR3 DNA reads TGTGCCAGCTCAATTCGACAGGGGAACACCGGGGAGCTGTTTTTT.